This TCR beta chain emerged from a study of control samples from healthy donors and cancer patients. Sequencing used immunoSEQ multiplex PCR; TCRdb keeps in-frame clones, though not all of them. The sample lists some 150,000 clones, 75% to 90% occurring once. Trimming took 0 bases from V and 3 from J, leaving 14 bases between them. The germline V gene has CDR1 LNHNV and CDR2 YYDKDF (reference sequence). The CDR3 spans 17 residues. The chain couples TRBV15 to TRBJ1-4; D not certain. Material: blood. The receptor was derived from a man aged 25-40 years in good health. This CDR3 is CATSRDPTRWANEKLFF. CDR3 DNA: TGTGCCACCAGCAGAGATCCGACACGATGGGCTAATGAAAAACTGTTTTTT.